This TCR beta chain derives from a study of shared clonotypes between healthy human individuals. Background on the study: Every donor yielded three CD4 naive, three CD4 memory, two CD8 naive and one CD8 memory plate. Findings of the study overall: Rarefaction exposed incomplete sorted-subset sequencing despite large depth.

To note about this clone: Its antigen is currently unknown.

CD8 cells regarded as naive lacked CD45RO, were positively chosen for CCR7, and omitted terminally differentiated effector memory CD45RA+ cells. The CDR3 has 14 amino acids. J was trimmed by 3 bases and V by 3 bases; bases with no gene match: 3. Looked up from germline, CDR1 is SEHNR and CDR2 is FQNEAQ (reference sequence). The genomic DNA of each subset was split evenly across several immunoSEQ plates. Clones were sequenced by immunoSEQ multiplex PCR, and TCRdb holds only the in-frame ones, with some missing. The data show around 1.9 million clones, with roughly 93% seen just once and approximately 1.7% held by the top ten.

The sample was naive CD8+ T cells from PBMCs. The chain combines TRBV7-9 with TRBJ2-5; TRBD1 aligns across 8 bases. This receptor was taken from a man between 18 and 35 years old in good health. Some clones in this sample may be carry-over from other donors' samples. Here the CDR3 reads CASSFSTGEETQYF. Written as DNA, the CDR3 is TGTGCCAGCAGCTTCTCGACAGGGGAAGAGACCCAGTACTTC.